The 19 T cell receptor beta chains below come from one sample, sequenced in a study of T-cell memory formation after mild COVID-19. One entry per CDR3 protein, called by TCRdb with MiXCR from the 5' RACE reads. The sample has about 560,000 distinct CDR3 sequences, under 20% seen once. Input material: PBMCs or a T cell subset sorted from them (not recorded which). These receptors all stem from an adult woman who had mild COVID-19 (a few samples of this study predate the infection). Cell type and time point are not known.

This clonotype was recorded at least ten times. The CDR3 loop is CASSQTSGKGHEQFF. CDR3 nucleotides: TGTGCCAGCAGCCAAACTAGCGGGAAAGGTCATGAGCAGTTCTTC. The V gene is TRBV7-3, the J gene TRBJ2-1; TRBD2 matches at 10 bases. The CDR3 totals 15 residues. Germline V CDR1 and CDR2: SGHTA, FQGTGA. The V and J ends lost 5 bases and 8 bases, in that order; junction bases with no gene match: 9.

With regard to this clonotype: Being one base from a much bigger clone, this may be a read error. The chain is built from TRBV10-3 and TRBJ2-7, with D possibly matching TRBD1 (5 bases). Per the germline V gene, CDR1 is ENHRY and CDR2 is SYGVKD. The CDR3 totals 12 residues. With 2 bases removed from V and 6 bases from J, the gap between germline ends came to 8 bases. CDR3 nucleotide sequence: TGTGCCATCAGTGAGCAGGGTCCCGAGCAGTACTTC. This encodes CAISEQGPEQYF.

The chain links TRBV20-1 to TRBJ1-1; D is perhaps TRBD1 (5 bases). The CDR3 totals 14 residues. V lost 1 base and J 1 base, leaving 10 bases between the germline ends. The germline gives CDR1 DFQATT, CDR2 SNEGSKA (reference sequence). The chain's CDR3 is CSARGVQGNTEAFF. The CDR3 DNA sequence: TGCAGTGCTAGAGGGGTGCAGGGGAACACTGAAGCTTTCTTT.

The chain couples TRBV14 to TRBJ2-5, with 7 positions matching TRBD1. Germline CDR1 and CDR2: SGHDN and FVKESK. The junction had 3 bases not matched to a gene; V was cut back by 0 bases and J by 2 bases. This CDR3 contains 15 residues. CDR3 region: CASSQETGVQETQYF. The CDR3 coding sequence is TGTGCCAGCAGCCAAGAAACAGGGGTACAAGAGACCCAGTACTTC. The full variable domain, its missing parts supplied by reference TRBV14 and TRBJ2-5, is EAGVTQFPSHSVIEKGQTVTLRCDPISGHDNLYWYRRVMGKEIKFLLHFVKESKQDESGMPNNRFLAERTGGTYSTLKVQPAELEDSGVYFCASSQETGVQETQYFGPGTRLLVL.

This clonotype was seen only a few times. The chain is built from TRBV5-1 and TRBJ1-1; TRBD1 might be the D (6 bases). Germline CDR1 is SGHRS and CDR2 is YFSETQ. This CDR3 spans 16 amino acids. Trimming cost V 1 base and J 5 bases, with 18 bases left between them. The CDR3, as DNA: TGCGCCAGCAGCTTGTGGGGGGGCAGCCCGGGAACTGAAGCTTTCTTT. Protein: CASSLWGGSPGTEAFF.

This clonotype was counted only a few times. The chain uses TRBV28 and TRBJ2-7; 11 bases line up with TRBD2. Trimming cost V 5 bases and J 7 bases; bases outside gene matches: 7. The CDR3 extends over 14 amino acids. Per germline, CDR1 MDHEN and CDR2 SYDVKM. In DNA form, the CDR3 reads TGTGCCAGCAGTCGTACTAGCGGGGGCCTGGAGCAGTACTTC. The encoded protein is CASSRTSGGLEQYF.

This sequence joins TRBV12-3 or TRBV12-4 and TRBJ1-1; a weak D match, TRBD1 (5 bases). V lost 8 bases and J 1 base, leaving 8 bases between the germline ends. The CDR3 is 12 amino acids. DNA for the CDR3: TGTGCCAGCCGGGACCGGAACACTGAAGCTTTCTTT. Amino acid sequence: CASRDRNTEAFF.

This clonotype has a handful of counts. V usage is TRBV21-1 and J usage is TRBJ2-5; TRBD1, the table's D call, was not compared with the DNA. TRBV21-1 is recorded as a pseudogene. The CDR3 spans 11 residues. CDR3 protein: CASSKQGAQYF. CDR3 coding DNA: TGTGCCAGCAGCAAACAGGGGGCCCAGTACTTC.

In its sample, this clonotype was seen a few times. The gene calls are TRBV4-1 and TRBJ2-2; D is unresolved. Trimming took off 3 bases at V and 3 bases at J, with 5 bases between the two ends. CDR3 length equals 13 residues. Germline V gene sequence: CDR1 MGHRA, CDR2 YSYEKL. CDR3 bases: TGCGCCAGCAGCCAGGGGTACACCGGGGAGCTGTTTTTT. It specifies CASSQGYTGELFF.

A few counts support this clonotype. J is TRBJ1-6 and V is TRBV29-1, with a weak D call TRBD1 (6 bases). There are 16 residues in the CDR3. With 0 bases removed from V and 8 bases from J, the gap between germline ends came to 17 bases. Germline lookup yields CDR1 SQVTM and CDR2 ANQGSEA. In DNA, the CDR3 is TGCAGCGTTGAAGACCAGACAGGACGGGTGGATTCACCCCTCCACTTT. As protein: CSVEDQTGRVDSPLHF.

This clonotype was counted a few times. The chain is built from TRBV30 and TRBJ2-3, with 7 bases matching TRBD2. The CDR3 totals 14 residues. Germline lookup yields CDR1 GTSNPN and CDR2 SVGIG (reference sequence). V lost 0 bases, J lost 2 bases, and 2 bases stayed unmatched. CDR3 protein: CAWSVSGATDTQYF. CDR3 DNA: TGTGCCTGGAGTGTCAGCGGGGCCACAGATACGCAGTATTTT.

The chain links TRBV7-9 to TRBJ2-3; D ambiguous. V lost 5 bases, J lost 2 bases, and 11 bases lay in between. CDR3 length: 14 residues. Germline CDR1 reads SEHNR; CDR2 reads FQNEAQ (reference sequence). The DNA for the CDR3 is TGTGCCAGCAGCCCCGAACGCGTCACAGATACGCAGTATTTT. It yields the protein CASSPERVTDTQYF.

The J gene is TRBJ2-3, the V gene TRBV12-3 or TRBV12-4; D perhaps matches TRBD1 (5 bases). V gave up 5 bases and J gave up 3 bases, with 18 bases separating them. The CDR3 has 16 amino acids. CDR3 nucleotide sequence: TGTGCCAGCAGTCGCCGGACAAAAACAGAGACAGATACGCAGTATTTT. Translated, it gives CASSRRTKTETDTQYF.

The chain uses TRBV6-2 or TRBV6-3 and TRBJ1-5; TRBD1 matches at 8 bases. Germline-derived CDR1 and CDR2 are MNHEY and SVGEGT. Trimming took 8 bases from V and 7 from J; bases not matched to a gene: 10. This CDR3 region has 14 residues. The CDR3 DNA is TGTGCCAGCTCACCCCAGGGGGCCGAACAGCCCCAGCATTTT. Protein product: CASSPQGAEQPQHF.

This sequence joins TRBV5-1 and TRBJ2-1; 11 nucleotides align to TRBD2. Per germline, CDR1 SGHRS and CDR2 YFSETQ. The CDR3 is 15 residues long. V lost 1 base and J lost 5; bases outside the gene matches: 2. DNA of the CDR3: TGCGCCAGCAGCTTGTTACTAGCGGGAGACAATGAGCAGTTCTTC. Amino acids: CASSLLLAGDNEQFF.

The chain employs TRBV6-4 and TRBJ2-3; TRBD2 is a possible D gene (6 bases). CDR1 MRHNA and CDR2 SNTAGT come from the germline V gene. The CDR3 spans 14 residues. V was shortened by 5 bases and J by 5 bases, with 14 bases between the two germline ends. CDR3 in amino acids: CASSRGGPGDTQYF. The CDR3 DNA reads as TGTGCCAGCAGTCGAGGAGGGCCCGGAGATACGCAGTATTTT.

This clonotype came up a few times. V gene TRBV7-9 combines with J gene TRBJ2-5; D might be TRBD1 (5 bases). The CDR3 covers 16 residues. Per the germline V gene, CDR1 is SEHNR and CDR2 is FQNEAQ (reference sequence). V was trimmed by 4 bases and J by 5 bases, leaving 20 bases between them. CDR3 sequence: CASSSGIGRAGETQYF. CDR3 DNA sequence: TGTGCCAGCAGCTCCGGCATTGGCAGGGCCGGGGAGACCCAGTACTTC.

This clonotype was detected only a few times. The chain joins TRBV4-1 to TRBJ2-7; 7 positions agree with TRBD2. The CDR3 totals 14 residues. V was clipped by 4 bases and J by 5 bases; unmatched bases: 8. The germline CDR1 and CDR2 sequences are MGHRA and YSYEKL. The CDR3 DNA is TGCGCCAGCAGCCCTCAGACTAGCCGGAACGAGCAGTACTTC. This sequence encodes CASSPQTSRNEQYF.

This clonotype was counted many times. The rearrangement uses TRBV4-3 and TRBJ2-1, with D possibly being TRBD2 (6 bases). CDR1 is LGHNA, CDR2 YSLEER, per germline. The germline V and J ends were trimmed by 2 bases and 8 bases, with 19 bases remaining between them. CDR3 length equals 16 residues. The CDR3 reads CASSQSAGTRGHEQFF. For the CDR3, the DNA is TGCGCCAGCAGCCAAAGCGCCGGGACTCGGGGTCATGAGCAGTTCTTC.